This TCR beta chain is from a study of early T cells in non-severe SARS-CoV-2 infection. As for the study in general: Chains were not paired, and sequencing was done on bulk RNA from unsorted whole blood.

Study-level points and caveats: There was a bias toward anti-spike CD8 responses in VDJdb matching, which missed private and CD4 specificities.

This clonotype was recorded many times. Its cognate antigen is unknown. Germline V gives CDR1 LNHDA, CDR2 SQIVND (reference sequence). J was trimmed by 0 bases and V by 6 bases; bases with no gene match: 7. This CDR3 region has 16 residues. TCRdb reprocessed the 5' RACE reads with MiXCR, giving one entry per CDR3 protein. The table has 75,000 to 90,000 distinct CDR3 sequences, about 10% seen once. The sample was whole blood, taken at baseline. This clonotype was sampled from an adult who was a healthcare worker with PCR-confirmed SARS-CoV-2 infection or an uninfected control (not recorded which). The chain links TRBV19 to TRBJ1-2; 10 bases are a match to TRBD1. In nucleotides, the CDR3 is TGTGCCAGTAGGGACACCGGGACAGGGGCTAACTATGGCTACACCTTC. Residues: CASRDTGTGANYGYTF. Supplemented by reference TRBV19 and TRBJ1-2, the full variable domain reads DGGITQSPKYLFRKEGQNVTLSCEQNLNHDAMYWYRQDPGQGLRLIYYSQIVNDFQKGDIAEGYSVSREKKESFPLTVTSAQKNPTAFYLCASRDTGTGANYGYTFGSGTRLTVV.